One sample yielded the 18 T cell receptor beta chains listed below, sequenced in a study of molecular identifiers for immune sequencing clone quantification. From the PCR reads, TCRdb called clonotypes with MiXCR, one entry per CDR3 protein. The table records around 460,000 distinct CDR3 sequences, around 23% of them present only once. Sequencing was done on a sample of naive CD8+ T cells from blood, with Jurkat cell RNA spiked in. Subset specified: FACS-sorted CD8+CD4-CCR7+CD45RA+ naive T cells. Receptors were obtained from a human donor in good health. Some libraries in this study had Jurkat cell RNA spiked in.

The count of this clonotype is one. The chain is built from TRBV20-1 and TRBJ2-5, with 9 positions matching TRBD2. The V segment lost 0 bases and the J segment 5 bases; nucleotides outside the gene matches: 4. Germline V lookup: CDR1 DFQATT, CDR2 SNEGSKA (reference sequence). The CDR3 sequence is 14 residues long. This CDR3 reads CSARDWLAGETQYF. Here the CDR3 DNA reads TGCAGTGCTAGAGATTGGCTAGCGGGGGAGACCCAGTACTTC.

This clonotype was seen at least ten times. This chain links TRBV29-1 with TRBJ2-3; TRBD2 matches 11 bases. The germline V gene has CDR1 SQVTM and CDR2 ANQGSEA. The V segment lost 6 bases and the J segment 2 bases; nucleotides outside the gene matches: 13. This CDR3 region has 17 residues. Here the CDR3 reads CSVDQRLAGTPTDTQYF. Here the CDR3 DNA reads TGCAGCGTGGATCAACGACTAGCGGGAACCCCCACAGATACGCAGTATTTT.

Worth noting for this clonotype: The CDR3 ends on some other residue instead of the conserved phenylalanine or tryptophan, so this is likely a read error. This sequence joins TRBV7-2 and TRBJ2-5, with 8 bases matching TRBD1. The V gene end was trimmed by 5 bases and the J gene end by 2 bases; junction bases not matched to a gene: 7. CDR3 length: 15 amino acids. In germline, CDR1 is SGHTA, CDR2 FQGNSA. The CDR3 region is CASSVDRGGQETQYL. CDR3 DNA: TGTGCCAGCAGCGTCGACAGGGGAGGACAAGAGACCCAGTACTTA.

This clonotype showed up just a few times. The chain carries TRBV24-1 and TRBJ2-3; D may correspond to TRBD1 or TRBD2 (5 bases each). The CDR3 runs to 14 residues. Germline lookup yields CDR1 KGHDR and CDR2 SFDVKD. The V end was cut by 7 bases, the J end by 3 bases, with 13 bases between. Written as DNA, the CDR3 is TGTGCCACCAGGGCTAGAGAGGGGACAGATACGCAGTATTTT. Encoded protein: CATRAREGTDTQYF.

This clonotype was picked up a small number of times. The genes are TRBV10-2 and TRBJ1-6, with unresolved D. The germline CDR1 and CDR2 sequences are WSHSY and SAAADI. The V and J ends lost 2 bases and 10 bases respectively, with 9 bases between them. This CDR3 spans 13 amino acids. CDR3 amino acids: CASSEGWRSPLHF. CDR3 nucleotide sequence: TGCGCCAGCAGTGAGGGGTGGAGATCACCCCTCCACTTT.

This clonotype was seen many times. The V gene is TRBV6-5, the J gene TRBJ2-3, with no clear D. The CDR3 sequence is 15 residues long. The germline V and J ends were trimmed by 2 bases and 0 bases, with 9 bases remaining between them. Germline assignment: CDR1 MNHEY and CDR2 SVGAGI. CDR3 sequence reads: CASSYGLGSTDTQYF. The CDR3 nucleotides read TGTGCCAGCAGTTACGGTTTGGGGAGCACAGATACGCAGTATTTT.

This clonotype was counted ten times or more. The chain links TRBV6-5 to TRBJ2-3; D might be TRBD2 (5 bases). The germline V and J ends were trimmed by 0 bases and 2 bases, with 21 bases remaining between them. In germline, CDR1 is MNHEY, CDR2 SVGAGI. The CDR3 has 19 amino acids. CDR3 DNA sequence: TGTGCCAGCAGTTACTCGATTAATTCCGGGGATAGCAACACAGATACGCAGTATTTT. Amino acid sequence: CASSYSINSGDSNTDTQYF.

This clonotype came up many times. The chain combines TRBV7-2 with TRBJ1-3; D gene unclear. Germline CDR1 is SGHTA and CDR2 is FQGNSA. The CDR3 totals 14 residues. Between the trimmed V and J ends, which lost 0 bases and 4 bases, there was a span of 7 bases. The CDR3 DNA follows: TGTGCCAGCAGCTTAGCTGGGTCAGGAAACACCATATATTTT. Translating it yields CASSLAGSGNTIYF. The whole variable domain, remainder taken from reference TRBV7-2 and TRBJ1-3, is GAGVSQSPSNKVTEKGKDVELRCDPISGHTALYWYRQSLGQGLEFLIYFQGNSAPDKSGLPSDRFSAERTGGSVSTLTIQRTQQEDSAVYLCASSLAGSGNTIYFGEGSWLTVV.

This clonotype came up many times. The chain uses TRBV7-8 and TRBJ2-3, with 7 bases that match TRBD2. The germline CDR1 and CDR2 sequences are SGHVS and FQNEAQ. The CDR3 runs to 16 residues. Trimming at V came to 5 bases and at J to 4 bases, leaving 12 bases not matched to a gene. The CDR3 spells CASSPFGRGMADTQYF. The CDR3 DNA reads as TGTGCCAGCAGCCCCTTCGGGCGGGGGATGGCAGATACGCAGTATTTT.

Notes on this clonotype: A much larger clone lies a single base off, so this may be a read error. The CDR3 is CAGSKQGADGYTF. DNA for the CDR3: TGTGCCGGCAGCAAACAGGGGGCAGATGGCTACACCTTC. The chain links TRBV14 to TRBJ1-2, with 9 bases matching TRBD1. The CDR3 totals 13 residues. Germline CDR1 and CDR2: SGHDN and FVKESK.

This clonotype was counted at least ten times. The chain combines TRBV29-1 with TRBJ2-5, with TRBD2 matching over 7 bases. Germline CDR1 reads SQVTM; CDR2 reads ANQGSEA. The V gene end was trimmed by 5 bases and the J gene end by 2 bases; junction bases not matched to a gene: 11. The CDR3 sequence is 15 residues long. The CDR3 here is CSVQESGATQETQYF. The CDR3 bases are TGCAGCGTTCAGGAAAGCGGGGCGACACAAGAGACCCAGTACTTC.

A remark on this clonotype: The CDR3 ends on some other residue instead of the conserved phenylalanine or tryptophan, so this is likely a read error. This sequence joins TRBV29-1 and TRBJ2-1; 14 bases map to TRBD2. CDR1 and CDR2 from the germline V gene are SQVTM and ANQGSEA. The J segment lost 2 bases and the V segment lost 6 bases, leaving 9 bases of the junction unmatched. The CDR3 has 17 amino acids. In DNA, the CDR3 is TGCAGCGTGGAGGGACTAGCGGGAGAGCGTGCCTACAATGAGCAGTTCTGC. This encodes CSVEGLAGERAYNEQFC.

Turning to this clonotype: This clone may be a read error of a much larger clone one base away. The V and J genes are TRBV30 and TRBJ2-1, with D uncertain. Germline V lookup: CDR1 GTSNPN, CDR2 SVGIG (reference sequence). The length of the CDR3 is 14 residues. This CDR3 reads CAWADGRSHNEQFF. CDR3 coding DNA: TGTGCCTGGGCCGACGGACGCTCCCACAATGAGCAGTTCTTC.

The rearrangement uses TRBV7-2 and TRBJ2-1; 10 bases fit TRBD2. Germline assignment: CDR1 SGHTA and CDR2 FQGNSA. The CDR3 consists of 16 residues. The V and J ends lost 5 bases and 4 bases, in that order; junction bases with no gene match: 8. The CDR3 nucleotides read TGTGCCAGCAGCACAAGCGGGGGGGACGTATACAATGAGCAGTTCTTC. Its protein is CASSTSGGDVYNEQFF.

The chain is built from TRBV2 and TRBJ1-1, with D possibly being TRBD1 (6 bases). V gave up 9 bases and J gave up 7 bases, with 21 bases separating them. Germline CDR1 and CDR2: SNHLY and FYNNEI. The CDR3 extends over 14 amino acids. CDR3 DNA sequence: TGTGCCAGTGGGGGGGCAGTCCGGGAGGGTGAAGCTTTCTTT. Encoded protein: CASGGAVREGEAFF.

Points on this clonotype: A much larger clone lies one base from this, so it may be a read error. V usage is TRBV27 and J usage is TRBJ1-5; a possible D gene is TRBD1 (5 bases). CDR3 length equals 17 residues. CDR1 is MNHEY and CDR2 is SMNVEV in the germline V gene (reference sequence). V lost 8 bases, J lost 7 bases, and 27 bases lay in between. This CDR3 is CASEPSGGLVSKQPQHF. CDR3 nucleotide sequence: TGTGCCAGCGAACCAAGTGGGGGTTTGGTCTCCAAGCAGCCCCAGCATTTT.

The chain carries TRBV3-1 and TRBJ2-2; D possibly corresponds to TRBD2 (5 bases). Deletions cut 4 bases from V and 4 bases from J, with 16 bases between. The germline gives CDR1 LGHDT, CDR2 YNNKEL (reference sequence). This CDR3 comprises 16 residues. The CDR3 sequence: CASSPLEVRGTGELFF. The CDR3, as DNA: TGTGCCAGCAGCCCTCTCGAAGTTCGGGGCACCGGGGAGCTGTTTTTT. Full variable domain (outside the CDR3, taken from reference TRBV3-1 and TRBJ2-2): DTAVSQTPKYLVTQMGNDKSIKCEQNLGHDTMYWYKQDSKKFLKIMFSYNNKELIINETVPNRFSPKSPDKAHLNLHINSLELGDSAVYFCASSPLEVRGTGELFFGEGSRLTVL.

Details on this clonotype: At one of its ends the junction is not consistent with the germline gene, which may arise from a read error. The chain couples TRBV27 to TRBJ2-7; weak D call: TRBD2 (6 bases). CDR3 size: 13 residues. The germline V gene has CDR1 MNHEY and CDR2 SMNVEV (reference sequence). As DNA, the CDR3 is TGTGCCAGCAGTTTACGGGCGGGGTACGAGCAGCACTTC. Translated, it gives CASSLRAGYEQHF.